This T cell receptor beta chain was sequenced for a study of blood T cell repertoires in COVID-19. Study overall: Collection of acute and convalescent COVID-19 samples took place in the United States, Italy and Spain.

This CDR3 region has 12 residues. Germline V gene sequence: CDR1 MNHEY, CDR2 SVGEGT. Trimming cost V 0 bases and J 12 bases, with 9 bases left between them. Profiled with immunoSEQ multiplex PCR; TCRdb holds only in-frame clones, not every one. The sample carries approximately 270,000 clones, roughly 88% recorded once. The TCR was taken from a man older than 75 with acute or convalescent COVID-19. Sequenced material: peripheral blood. The rearrangement links TRBV6-2 or TRBV6-3 to TRBJ2-1; D call uncertain. This CDR3 reads CASSYSIKPQFF. DNA of the CDR3: TGTGCCAGCAGTTACTCGATAAAGCCGCAGTTCTTC.